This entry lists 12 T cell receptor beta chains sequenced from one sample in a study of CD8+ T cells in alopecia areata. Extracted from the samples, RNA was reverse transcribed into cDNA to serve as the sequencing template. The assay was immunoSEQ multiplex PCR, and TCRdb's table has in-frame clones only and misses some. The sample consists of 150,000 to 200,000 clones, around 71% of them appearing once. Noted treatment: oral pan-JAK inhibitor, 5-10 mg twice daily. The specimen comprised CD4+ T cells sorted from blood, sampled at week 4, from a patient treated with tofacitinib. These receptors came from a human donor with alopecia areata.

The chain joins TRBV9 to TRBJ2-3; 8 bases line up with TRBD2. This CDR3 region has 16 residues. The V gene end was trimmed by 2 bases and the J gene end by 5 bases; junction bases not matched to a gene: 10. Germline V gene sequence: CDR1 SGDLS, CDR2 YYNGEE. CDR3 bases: TGTGCCAGCAGCGTTGGCCGGGGGGGCAGTGGAGATACGCAGTATTTT. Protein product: CASSVGRGGSGDTQYF.

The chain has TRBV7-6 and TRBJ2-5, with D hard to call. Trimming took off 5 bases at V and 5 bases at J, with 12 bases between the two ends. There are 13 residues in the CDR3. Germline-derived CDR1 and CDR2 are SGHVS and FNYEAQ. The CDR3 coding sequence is TGTGCCAGCAGCCTTCTCAACGAGGAGACCCAGTACTTC. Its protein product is CASSLLNEETQYF.

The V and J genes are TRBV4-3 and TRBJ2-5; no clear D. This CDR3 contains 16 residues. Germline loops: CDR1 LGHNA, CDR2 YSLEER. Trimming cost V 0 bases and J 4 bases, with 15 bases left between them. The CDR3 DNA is TGCGCCAGCAGCCAAGATTTCGGCCGACGTGGAGAGACCCAGTACTTC. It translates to CASSQDFGRRGETQYF.

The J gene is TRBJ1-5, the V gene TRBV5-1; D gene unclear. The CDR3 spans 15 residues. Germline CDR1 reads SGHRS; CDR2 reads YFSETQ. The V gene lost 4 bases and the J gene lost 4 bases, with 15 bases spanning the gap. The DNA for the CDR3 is TGCGCCAGCAGCCCGGACGCGACGGGGAATCAGCCCCAGCATTTT. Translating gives CASSPDATGNQPQHF.

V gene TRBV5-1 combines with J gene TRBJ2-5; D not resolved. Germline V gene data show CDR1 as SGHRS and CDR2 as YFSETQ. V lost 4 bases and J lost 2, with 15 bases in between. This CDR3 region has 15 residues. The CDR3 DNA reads TGCGCCAGCAGCCGAACCGGGCCAGAACAAGAGACCCAGTACTTC. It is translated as CASSRTGPEQETQYF.

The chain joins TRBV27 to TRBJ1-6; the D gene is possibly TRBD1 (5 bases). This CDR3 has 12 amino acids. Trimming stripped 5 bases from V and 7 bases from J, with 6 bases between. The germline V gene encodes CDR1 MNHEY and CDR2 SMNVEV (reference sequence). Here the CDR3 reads CASSHRNSPLHF. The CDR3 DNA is TGTGCCAGCAGTCACAGGAATTCACCCCTCCACTTT.

This CDR3 is CASSQVGYEQYF. Here the CDR3 DNA reads TGCGCCAGCAGCCAAGTGGGATACGAGCAGTACTTC. This rearrangement joins TRBV4-1 to TRBJ2-7; D gene ambiguous. The CDR3 length is 12 residues. V gave up 1 base and J gave up 4 bases, with 5 bases separating them. Germline V CDR1 and CDR2: MGHRA, YSYEKL.

In DNA, the CDR3 is TGTGCCAGCAGCCCCGGACCGGGTGGTAGCACAGATACGCAGTATTTT. Protein: CASSPGPGGSTDTQYF. V gene TRBV11-2 combines with J gene TRBJ2-3; no definite D call. Germline V CDR1 and CDR2: SGHAT, FQNNGV. Trimming removed 5 bases at V and 0 bases at J, with 15 bases between. This CDR3 contains 16 residues.

The CDR3 sequence: CASSDRGRGETQYF. As DNA, the CDR3 is TGTGCCAGCAGCGACCGGGGGCGGGGAGAGACCCAGTACTTC. The rearrangement links TRBV6-5 to TRBJ2-5, with D perhaps matching TRBD1 or TRBD2 (6 bases each). Germline V gene data show CDR1 as MNHEY and CDR2 as SVGAGI. This CDR3 is built from 14 residues. The germline V and J ends were trimmed by 6 bases and 4 bases, with 15 bases remaining between them.

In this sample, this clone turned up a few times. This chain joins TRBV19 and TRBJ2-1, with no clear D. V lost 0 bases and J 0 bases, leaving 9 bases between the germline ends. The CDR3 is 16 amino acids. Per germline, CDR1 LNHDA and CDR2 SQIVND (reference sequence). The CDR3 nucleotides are TGTGCCAGTAGTATAGACGCAGGAGCCTCCTACAATGAGCAGTTCTTC. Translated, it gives CASSIDAGASYNEQFF.

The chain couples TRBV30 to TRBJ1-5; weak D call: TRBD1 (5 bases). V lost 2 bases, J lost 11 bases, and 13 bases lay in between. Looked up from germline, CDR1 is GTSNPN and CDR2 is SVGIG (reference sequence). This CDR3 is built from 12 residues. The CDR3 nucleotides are TGTGCCTGGAGTAAAGGGGCAATGGCCCAGCATTTT. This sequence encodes CAWSKGAMAQHF.

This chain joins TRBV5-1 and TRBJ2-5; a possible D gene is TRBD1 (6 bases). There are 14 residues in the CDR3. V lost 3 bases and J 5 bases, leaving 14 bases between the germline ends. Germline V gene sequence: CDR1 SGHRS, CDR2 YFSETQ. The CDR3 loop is CASSSVRQGETQYF. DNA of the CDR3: TGCGCCAGCAGCTCAGTTAGGCAGGGGGAGACCCAGTACTTC.